This is a list of T cell receptor beta chains from one sample in a study of blood T cell repertoires in COVID-19. The repertoire was sequenced with immunoSEQ multiplex PCR; TCRdb's copy has only in-frame clones and lacks some. Of 95,000 to 100,000 clones in the sample, about 85% are singletons; the top ten hold 1.5% to 2%. Sequenced sample: peripheral blood. All receptors come from a woman aged 65 to 85 with active or convalescent COVID-19. The conserved cysteine and the conserved F or W are not part of the CDR3 here.

j_gene: TRBJ1-2
v_gene: TRBV18
CDR3aa: ASSPLGTGGFNYGYT

j_gene: TRBJ2-3
v_gene: TRBV19
CDR3aa: ASSMQGRTDTQY

j_gene: TRBJ2-3
v_gene: TRBV4-3
CDR3aa: ASSSSGGGTDTQY

j_gene: TRBJ1-1
v_gene: TRBV4-3
CDR3aa: ASSLRGGSNTEAF

j_gene: TRBJ1-6
v_gene: TRBV9
CDR3aa: ASSARVFNSPLH

j_gene: TRBJ2-3
v_gene: TRBV4-3
CDR3aa: ASSSTGTSGRTDTQY

j_gene: TRBJ2-2
v_gene: TRBV10-1
CDR3aa: ASSDPRQGKGTGELF

j_gene: TRBJ1-4
v_gene: TRBV10-3
CDR3aa: AISESGVKLF

j_gene: TRBJ2-2
v_gene: TRBV9
CDR3aa: ASSGGRWVAGSTNTGELF

j_gene: TRBJ1-1
v_gene: TRBV5-1
CDR3aa: ASREPNTEAF

j_gene: TRBJ1-2
v_gene: TRBV11-3
CDR3aa: ASSPRGQGNYGYT

j_gene: TRBJ1-2
v_gene: TRBV29-1
CDR3aa: SAARQGVNYGYT

j_gene: TRBJ2-3
v_gene: TRBV24-1
CDR3aa: ATSDPKEGGTDTQY

j_gene: TRBJ1-3
v_gene: TRBV6-2/TRBV6-3
CDR3aa: ASSSGRGRNTIY

j_gene: TRBJ1-5
v_gene: TRBV19
CDR3aa: ASSSQGNNQPQH

j_gene: TRBJ1-5
v_gene: TRBV6-5
CDR3aa: ASSRDSNQPQH

j_gene: TRBJ1-3
v_gene: TRBV7-2
CDR3aa: ASSSGTGFLMA

j_gene: TRBJ2-1
v_gene: TRBV14
CDR3aa: ASSQVFSSSGRYNEQF